This T cell receptor beta chain was obtained from a study of T-cell reconstitution after alpha-beta-depleted transplantation in children. A library of TCRbeta sequences, prepared with unique molecular identifiers, was generated. One entry per CDR3 protein results from TCRdb running MiXCR on the PCR reads. The sample lists around 960,000 distinct CDR3 sequences, under 30% occurring once. As concerns this clonotype: Its antigen is unidentified.

Study findings and constraints: It was reported that alpha-beta T cells came from several hundred expanded graft clones (about two months after transplant). One year post-transplant, T-cell counts and diversity were largely derived from T cells produced anew.

The material sequenced was PBMCs, mostly from graft donor cells, taken 360 days after TCRalphabeta/CD19-depleted stem cell transplant. The source of this sequence is a boy younger than two who had a stem cell transplant for SCID, so the T cells may come from the graft donor.

The CDR3 region has the DNA TGCGCCAGCAGCCCGATAAGCGGGCAGGGGGCGGGAATCAGCTTTGCTTTCTTT. This translates into CASSPISGQGAGISFAFF. V gene TRBV5-1 combines with J gene TRBJ1-1; 8 bases are a match to TRBD1. The CDR3 has 18 residues. CDR1 is SGHRS, CDR2 YFSETQ, per germline. Trimming cost V 4 bases and J 11 bases; bases outside gene matches: 25.